This T cell receptor beta chain was profiled in a study of cytomegalovirus exposure and HLA in healthy donors (dated by TCRdb to between 2016 and 2019). With regard to the full study: An earlier analysis of 550 to 700 of the donors reported 250 to 300 Gb of sequence data and 117 million unique TCR beta sequences from approximately 180 million T cells. About 280 gigabases of sequencing data and approximately 85 million unique TCR sequences were included in an early release covering over 600 HLA-typed donors. Of the 350 to 400 genotyped donors, about 80% fell in the genetic ancestry cluster associated with self-reported Caucasian donors. The study aimed to test whether signatures of past pathogen exposure could be identified by cataloging public T cell receptors. The study profiled the T cell repertoires of more than 500 subjects by immunosequencing and related them to cytomegalovirus serostatus. A separate validation cohort of roughly 120 different subjects was used in addition to the approximately 670-subject first cohort. High-throughput TCR immunosequencing, statistical association of individual TCRs with disease status, and machine learning were combined to predict cytomegalovirus infection status. In a later analysis, previously published TCR beta repertoires from roughly 710 donors were re-analyzed and high-resolution HLA genotyping was added so that TCR occurrence patterns could be studied. In the later analysis, no new phenotypic data were used to find candidate immune exposures; instead, reliance was placed on TCR beta sequences and their occurrence across donors. To decide whether each TCR beta V gene segment behaved as functional or pseudogenic, an earlier analysis of some 600 of the donors relied on high-throughput TCR beta sequencing. Alongside the repertoire data, information on donor age, sex, ethnicity and CMV serostatus was compiled. A later genetic analysis took genome-wide SNP genotypes for about 60% of the roughly 670 donors and used that subset as a discovery cohort. Every discovery cohort repertoire had been produced on one sequencing platform. HLA typing included class I and class II loci at four-digit resolution. The number of typed donors differed by locus: about 620-630 for A, B, C, DRB1 and DQB1; 500 to 550 for DQA1; approximately 600 for DPA1; and some 430 for DPB1. Roughly 5 DR-DQ haplotypes were treated as single units for association and clustering because of strong linkage in the cohort. Across 300 to 500 genotyped donors of the cohort, an average of about 220,000 unique TCR beta nucleotide sequences per donor were sequenced, and approximately 19% of those sequences were non-productive. Broad study findings and their caveats: In a later genetic analysis, a missense DCLRE1C variant was associated with V-gene and J-gene trimming of TCR beta chains, and the association was replicated in an independent cohort. This cohort had only TCR beta chains sequenced, and the lack of alpha or paired-chain data limited which features could be detected. Because counts were too low, some 17 rarely observed V segments, including chromosome 9 orphons, were left out of the earlier analysis of approximately 580 of the donors. CMV serostatus was the only immune exposure information available for the cohort. Several of the top co-occurrence clusters appeared to be linked to parvovirus B19, influenza, CMV and Epstein-Barr virus, according to a later analysis. Specific HLA alleles were associated with 15,000 to 20,000 TCR beta sequences at a false discovery rate of 0.05 in a later analysis. Strong co-occurrence of HLA alleles, especially DR and DQ, made assigning TCR associations to individual alleles difficult. The presence/absence analyses assumed that sequencing depth was roughly uniform across donors, and that assumption may not be true. Linkage disequilibrium might explain the correlated functional status among segregating V segments, but an unknown experimental factor could not be excluded. A later analysis found that HLA-associated TCR beta chains were more clonally expanded and had lower generation probabilities than equally common non-associated chains. A group of highly shared sequence variants was considered likely to be a technical artifact of the sequencing pipeline. The classifier was reported to diagnose cytomegalovirus status with high specificity and sensitivity in both the original cohort and the validation cohort. The authors suggested that the approach could potentially be extended to other disease states and immunological phenotypes. In a later analysis, TCR association rates were found to vary across HLA loci, with the most associated TCRs seen for DRB1 alleles and the fewest for HLA-C alleles. The study listed 150 to 200 TCR beta chains as associated with cytomegalovirus. Across donors, most TCR sequences were observed very rarely, whereas some public TCRs were present in many individuals. Three of the identified cytomegalovirus-associated TCR beta chains were confirmed in vitro to be specific for cytomegalovirus antigens. The 87-base-pair reads could not distinguish some IMGT-functional V segments, including TRBV6-2 and TRBV6-3, so those segments were excluded. In a later analysis, most CMV-associated TCR beta chains were found to appear HLA-restricted, with HLA associations seemingly driven largely by CMV exposure. According to a later genetic analysis, donors in an Asian-associated ancestry cluster had fewer N-insertions in productive TCRs than the approximately 700-donor mean. An earlier analysis of some 560 of the donors showed that most TCR beta V segments appeared in productive rearrangements either about 90% or about 30% of the time, which broadly matched IMGT annotations. Because some donors lacked HLA typing at each locus, the association tests relied only on the typed subset. A further reported finding was that TCR beta sequences accurately predicted the HLA-A and HLA-B alleles for most subjects in the first cohort.

For this chain, trimming is 6 bases at the V end and 3 bases at the J end, and the number of junction bases without a gene match is 3. CDR1 LNHDA and CDR2 SQIVND are derived from the germline V gene (reference sequence). From cysteine to phenylalanine, the CDR3 is 13 amino acids long. Kept here is only the CDR3 DNA, which spans 39 bases and is read in frame from base 1. On this clone itself: It lacks a known antigen. Base qualities are not provided; no much larger clone lies one nucleotide away.

The cohort comprised some 730 healthy bone marrow donors. Cohort members were all nominally healthy when sampled, although unrecorded immune exposures were likely present. The donor was CMV seronegative and belonged to the group of 380 or so seronegative cohort members. A peripheral blood sample was collected from each donor, and TCR beta sequencing was performed on peripheral blood mononuclear cells. Genomic DNA was extracted from the blood cell samples with the Qiagen DNeasy Blood Extraction Kit. To prepare the library, the immunoSEQ multiplex PCR assay was applied. The multiplex PCR relied on a mix of 60 forward primers for TCR Vbeta segments and 13 reverse primers for TCR Jbeta segments. Amplification of the CDR3 region of rearranged TCR beta genes was performed with a multiplex PCR assay on genomic DNA. The amplified TCR beta libraries were sequenced on the Illumina HiSeq System as 87-base-pair reads. From the authors' description of their analysis: A later analysis counted around 72 million unique TCR beta chains across the 550 to 800 repertoires, and 10 million to 12 million of these chains were shared by at least two donors. Raw reads were error-corrected and collapsed into unique sequences with a nearest-neighbor algorithm that merged closely related sequences to remove PCR and sequencing errors. Alignment of CDR3 sequences to IMGT reference sequences was used to assign V, D and J gene segments. Each retained sequence needed at least a six-nucleotide match to both a V gene segment and a J gene segment. Rearrangements were called productive when the CDR3 lacked stop codons and stayed in frame with V and J; all others were non-productive. CDR3 was defined by IMGT convention, running from the second conserved V-encoded cysteine to the conserved J-encoded phenylalanine. Sequences without an unambiguous match to a single V gene segment were excluded from the earlier analysis of 587 of the donors. An earlier analysis of approximately 590 of the donors called V segments functional above 56.7% productive rearrangements and segregating when the between-donor standard deviation exceeded 5%. To diagnose cytomegalovirus status from the catalog of TCR beta chain sequences, a statistical classification framework was built. V and J gene assignment, in a later analysis, came from comparing TCR nucleotide sequences with IMGT/GENE-DB human TR gene sequences. Using the TCRdist pipeline, a later analysis assigned CDR3 sequences along with most-parsimonious VDJ recombination scenarios. A later analysis defined each TCR beta chain by its CDR3 amino acid sequence plus V-gene family, and excluded reads lacking a unique V-gene family. A later analysis removed several hundred highly shared, low-generation-probability nucleotide sequences to deal with suspected cross-contamination and a sequencing artifact. In a later analysis, a clonal expansion index for each public chain was calculated from normalized within-repertoire ranks of inferred template counts. A later analysis computed generation probabilities with a VDJ recombination model fitted to out-of-frame rearrangements, and checked the results against IGoR. Hypergeometric tests were used in a later analysis to score TCR-TCR, TCR-HLA and TCR-CMV co-occurrence, with a repertoire-size bias correction applied to the TCR pairs. To estimate false discovery rates, a later analysis permuted the HLA or CMV assignments 20 times. In a later analysis, co-occurring TCRs were grouped using DBSCAN, and TCRdist sequence similarity was added for clustering within HLA-allele-positive subsets. Co-occurrence clustering excluded repertoires with fewer than 30,000 or more than 120,000 public chains, plus five with anomalous nucleotide sharing. TCRdb stores this immuneACCESS table with in-frame sequences only. Part of the clones is absent; in the studies checked, under half of the shortfall reflects unresolved V genes, and no reason is known for the rest. That table furnishes V, J and clone size, whereas the DNA furnished D and trimming. In this sample the table shows more than 150,000 clones, about 81% of which occur a single time. The top ten hold under 2.5% of the sample.

The receptor chain draws on TRBV19 and TRBJ2-7; TRBD1 aligns with 9 central bases. The specimen was PBMCs. The clonotype was recovered from a woman younger than 45 in good health and CMV-seronegative. The CDR3 corresponds to CASRPDRGYEQYF. The DNA sequence is TGTGCCAGTAGACCGGACAGGGGCTACGAGCAGTACTTC.